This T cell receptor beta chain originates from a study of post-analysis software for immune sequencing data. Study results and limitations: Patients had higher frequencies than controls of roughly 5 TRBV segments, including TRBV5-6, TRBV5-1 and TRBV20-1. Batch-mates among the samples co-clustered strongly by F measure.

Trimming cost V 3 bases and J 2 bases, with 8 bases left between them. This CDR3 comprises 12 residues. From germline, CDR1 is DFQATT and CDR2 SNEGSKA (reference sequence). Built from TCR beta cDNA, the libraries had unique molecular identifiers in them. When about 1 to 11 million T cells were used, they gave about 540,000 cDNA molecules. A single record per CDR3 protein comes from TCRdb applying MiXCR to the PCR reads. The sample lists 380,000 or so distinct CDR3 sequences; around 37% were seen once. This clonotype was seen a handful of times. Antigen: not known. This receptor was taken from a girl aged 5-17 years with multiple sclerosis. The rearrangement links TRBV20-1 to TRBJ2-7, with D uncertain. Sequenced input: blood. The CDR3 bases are TGCAGTGCTAGCCCCTCGACCTACGAGCAGTACTTC. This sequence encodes CSASPSTYEQYF.